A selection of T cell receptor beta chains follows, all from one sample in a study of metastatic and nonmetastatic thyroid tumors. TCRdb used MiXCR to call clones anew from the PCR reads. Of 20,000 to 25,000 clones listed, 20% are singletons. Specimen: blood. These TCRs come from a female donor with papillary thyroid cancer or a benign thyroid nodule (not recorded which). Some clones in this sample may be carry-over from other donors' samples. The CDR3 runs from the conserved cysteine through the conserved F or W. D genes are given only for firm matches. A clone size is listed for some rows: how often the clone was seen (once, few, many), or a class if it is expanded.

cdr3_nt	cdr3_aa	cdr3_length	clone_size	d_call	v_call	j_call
TGTGCCAGCAGATCTGGGGGGGAGTACACAGATACGCAGTATTTT	CASRSGGEYTDTQYF	15	few	TRBD2	TRBV28	TRBJ2-3
TGCAGCGCCGAGGACTGGGGCAAGATGAACACTGAAGCTTTCTTT	CSAEDWGKMNTEAFF	15	many	NA	TRBV29-1	TRBJ1-1
TGTGCCACCAGTGATGGGTATGAGCAGTACTTC	CATSDGYEQYF	11	medium-sized	NA	TRBV24-1	TRBJ2-7
TGTGCCAGCAGTGTACAGACAGGGGTTGGCTACACCTTC	CASSVQTGVGYTF	13	medium-sized	TRBD1	TRBV6-1	TRBJ1-2
TGTGCCAGCAGTTTATTCGGCCCGCGAGACGAGCAGTACTTC	CASSLFGPRDEQYF	14	medium-sized	NA	TRBV12-3/TRBV12-4	TRBJ2-7
TGTGCCAGCAGCTCCACGGGGGCCGGGGAGCTGTTTTTT	CASSSTGAGELFF	13	NA	NA	TRBV27	TRBJ2-2
TGTGCCAGCTCACCAAAAGACAGCTCACTTTCCTACGAGCAGTACTTC	CASSPKDSSLSYEQYF	16	many	NA	TRBV18	TRBJ2-7
TGTGCCAGCAGTGAAGAGACAGGGTTGGACACAGATACGCAGTATTTT	CASSEETGLDTDTQYF	16	NA	TRBD1	TRBV2	TRBJ2-3
TGTGCCAGCAGCTCTATAGCGGGAGGTCCCTACGAGCAGTACTTC	CASSSIAGGPYEQYF	15	NA	TRBD2	TRBV7-2	TRBJ2-7
TGCAGTGCTAGAATCTTAGAGGCCGGGGCTAATGAAAAACTGTTTTTT	CSARILEAGANEKLFF	16	NA	NA	TRBV20-1	TRBJ1-4
TGTGCCATCAGTGAGGAGTGGACGGGATCCCCTTACGATACGCAGTATTTT	CAISEEWTGSPYDTQYF	17	many	NA	TRBV10-3	TRBJ2-3
TGCGCCAGCAGTGATAGCGGGGGGGCTTATACGCAGTATTTT	CASSDSGGAYTQYF	14	many	TRBD2	TRBV10-2	TRBJ2-3
TGTGCCAGCAGTTACCCGGGGACAGGGCCTGCAACTAATGAAAAACTGTTTTTT	CASSYPGTGPATNEKLFF	18	many	TRBD1	TRBV6-2/TRBV6-3	TRBJ1-4
TGTGCCAGCAGTTTAACGGGTTTGAACACTGAAGCTTTCTTT	CASSLTGLNTEAFF	14	many	NA	TRBV12-3/TRBV12-4	TRBJ1-1
TGTGCCAGCAGCTCCCAACTAGCGTTTGACACCGGGGAGCTGTTTTTT	CASSSQLAFDTGELFF	16	NA	TRBD2	TRBV6-2/TRBV6-3	TRBJ2-2
TGTGCCAGCATCACTGGGGACGGACTAGCGGCAGATACAGAGACCCAGTACTTC	CASITGDGLAADTETQYF	18	many	TRBD2	TRBV12-3/TRBV12-4	TRBJ2-5
TGTGCCAGCTCATTGGACGGCTCAAGTACCCCCCAGCATTTT	CASSLDGSSTPQHF	14	NA	NA	TRBV18	TRBJ1-5
TGTGCCAGCAGCTTAGGGACTAGCAATGAGCAGTTCTTC	CASSLGTSNEQFF	13	many	TRBD2	TRBV7-2	TRBJ2-1
TGTGCCAGCAGCTCAGGACAGGGGGCTAGGGATACGCAGTATTTT	CASSSGQGARDTQYF	15	many	TRBD1	TRBV13	TRBJ2-3
TGTGCCAGCACCAGCACCCGGGAGGCTGCGAAGTATTTT	CASTSTREAAKYF	13	NA	TRBD2	TRBV6-1	TRBJ2-3
TGTGCCATCAGTGGGACTAGCGGGGCCTATGAGCAGTACTTC	CAISGTSGAYEQYF	14	NA	TRBD2	TRBV10-3	TRBJ2-7
TGTGCCAGCAGCGCTCCGGGACACTCCTACGAGCAGTACTTC	CASSAPGHSYEQYF	14	NA	NA	TRBV5-6	TRBJ2-7
TGTGCCAGCAGCTCCCGACAGGGGGGGTACGAGCAGTACTTC	CASSSRQGGYEQYF	14	many	TRBD1	TRBV7-9	TRBJ2-7
TGTGCCAGCAGCTTAGCAAAAGCCGGGACTAGCGGGGGGGCGGCCCAGTACTTC	CASSLAKAGTSGGAAQYF	18	NA	TRBD2	TRBV7-2	TRBJ2-5
TGTGCCAGCAGTCCCAGTGAAGGGTATGGCTACACCTTC	CASSPSEGYGYTF	13	medium-sized	NA	TRBV28	TRBJ1-2